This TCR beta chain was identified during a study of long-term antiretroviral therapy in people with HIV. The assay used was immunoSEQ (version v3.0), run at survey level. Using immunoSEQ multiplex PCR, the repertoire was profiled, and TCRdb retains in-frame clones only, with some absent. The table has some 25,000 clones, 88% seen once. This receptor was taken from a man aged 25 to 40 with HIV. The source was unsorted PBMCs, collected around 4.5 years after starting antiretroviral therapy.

This CDR3 is CASSLMPGPNTEAFF. CDR3 coding DNA: TGTGCCAGCAGCTTAATGCCGGGACCTAACACTGAAGCTTTCTTT. This chain uses TRBV7-3 with TRBJ1-1; D perhaps matches TRBD1 (5 bases). The CDR3 contains 15 residues. Trimming left V 1 base short and J 2 bases short, with 11 bases between. Germline assignment: CDR1 SGHTA and CDR2 FQGTGA.